This TCR beta chain was found in a study of cytomegalovirus exposure and HLA in healthy donors. Trimming took off 3 bases at V and 0 bases at J, with 12 bases between the two ends. This CDR3 is built from 15 residues. Germline V CDR1 and CDR2: SEHNR, FQNEAQ (reference sequence). About this clone: The antigen is unknown. The sample carries other DNA sequences with the same CDR3.

Notes on the study in general: Relative to the approximately 700-donor mean, N-insertions were reportedly fewer in an Asian-associated ancestry cluster in a later analysis. There was a cluster of highly shared sequence variants that was likely a sequencing artifact. A few CMV-associated chains were confirmed in vitro to be specific for CMV antigens.

The PCR had 60 Vbeta and 13 Jbeta primers. In the original workflow: A later analysis tallied about 80 million unique TCR beta chains, approximately 10 million of them shared. TCRdb's copy holds only in-frame clones and misses some; the assay was immunoSEQ multiplex PCR. For V, J and clone size, that table is used; D and trimming come from the DNA. The repertoire table contains 130,000 or so clones. The clonotype was recovered from a young woman in good health and CMV-seronegative. The V gene is TRBV7-9, the J gene TRBJ2-7; D is unresolved. Sample: PBMCs. The CDR3 bases are TGTGCCAGCAGCTTTAGCTCCGGTGGCTCCTACGAGCAGTACTTC. Amino acid sequence: CASSFSSGGSYEQYF.